This T cell receptor (beta chain) is drawn from a study of CD4 T cells in lung cancer (dated by TCRdb to the late 2010s). Context from the whole study: To find responses to candidate mutation-encoded neoepitopes, the study screened blood T cells from NSCLC patients and isolated neoantigen-specific CD4+ T-cell clones and TCRs. Tumor and non-adjacent lung tissue were obtained from four patients undergoing curative-intent resections for stage I-III non-small cell lung cancer. Treatments the patients had received before donating blood included platinum chemotherapy, and some of the patients were given nivolumab or pembrolizumab. The resected patients had lung adenocarcinoma or squamous cell carcinoma, were aged 60 to 69 at blood donation, and mostly were former smokers. TCRB deep sequencing tracked the frequency of neoantigen-specific clonotypes in tumor resections, non-adjacent lung and cultured T-cell products.

As regards this clone: What antigen it recognizes has not been identified. Nothing much larger sits one base from this clone, and base qualities are not available.

Non-adjacent lung tissue was collected from the same resection as far as possible from the malignant lesion, at least 3 cm away. Sequences LNHNV (CDR1) and YYDKDF (CDR2) are obtained from the germline V gene (reference sequence). From cysteine to phenylalanine, the CDR3 is 14 amino acids long. This entry keeps only the CDR3 DNA: 42 bases, framed from base 1. V is shortened by 1 base, J by 2 bases, and the region joining them spans 8 bases. Here is what the overall study found, with its caveats: Some blood-derived responses might reflect in vitro priming of naive T cells or cross-reactivity rather than memory responses to the cancer.

The receptor library was made with the immunoSEQ multiplex PCR assay. Qiagen DNeasy or QIAamp micro DNA kits were used to isolate DNA, and the Adaptive Biotechnology human TCRB sequencing kit was used to sequence TCRB. TCRB libraries were sequenced on an Illumina MiSeq. As for how the authors treated the data: The kit provider's software was used to analyze TCRB sequence data, and Fisher's exact test was applied to assess tumor enrichment of clonotype templates. Not all clones reach the TCRdb copy of this immuneACCESS table, which keeps in-frame sequences only. Checked studies attribute under half of the gap to unresolved V genes and leave the rest unexplained. For V, J and clone size, that table is used; D and trimming come from the DNA. Present in this sample are about 10,000 clones, over 60% of which were seen just once. The top ten constitute about 16% of the sample.

The sequenced sample was normal lung tissue taken away from the tumor. Recombination connected TRBV15 to TRBJ2-5; perhaps TRBD2 is the D gene, with 6 bases matching. The TCR comes from a man between 60 and 75 years old with non-small cell lung cancer. The DNA sequence is as follows: TGTGCCACCAGCAGAGGGGGACTTCAAGAGACCCAGTACTTC. Translation gives CATSRGGLQETQYF.